Listed below are T cell receptor beta chains from one sample, sequenced in a study of long-term antiretroviral therapy in people with HIV. TCRdb's copy holds only in-frame clones and misses some; the assay was immunoSEQ multiplex PCR. The sample lists 35,000 to 45,000 clones, roughly 85% seen once, with over 9.5% in the top ten. Specimen: unsorted PBMCs, collected 2.2 years after starting antiretroviral therapy. The receptors shown here come from a man between 18 and 35 years old with HIV. The CDR3 runs from the conserved cysteine through the conserved F or W. Fields, in order: D gene, J gene, V gene, clone size, CDR3 DNA, CDR3 protein. A D gene is named only where the DNA matches it firmly. Size tells how often a clone was seen (once, few, many) or the class of an expanded clone, and some rows leave it out.

NA TRBJ2-1 TRBV28 once TGTGCCAGCAGTTTTTTCTATGAGCAGTTCTTC CASSFFYEQFF
NA TRBJ1-1 TRBV19 NA TGTGCCAGTAGCACGTACACTGAAGCTTTCTTT CASSTYTEAFF
NA TRBJ2-7 TRBV10-3 NA TGTGCCATCAGTGAGTCTAGAGGGGTCGACGAGCAGTACTTC CAISESRGVDEQYF
NA TRBJ1-2 TRBV7-9 once TGTGCCAGCAGCTTGAAGGGTCCGACTAACTATGGCTACACCTTC CASSLKGPTNYGYTF
TRBD1 TRBJ2-7 TRBV5-1 NA TGCGCCAGCAGCAGACAGGGGGCAGACGAGCAGTACTTC CASSRQGADEQYF
NA TRBJ2-1 TRBV7-3 NA TGTGCCAGCAGCTTGGGGGACTCCTCCTACAATGAGCAGTTCTTC CASSLGDSSYNEQFF
NA TRBJ1-2 TRBV9 NA TGTGCCAGCAGCATGAGAAGGGACCGGGTTTATGGCTACACCTTC CASSMRRDRVYGYTF
NA TRBJ1-1 TRBV6-4 NA TGTGCCAGCAAGGGTCAGCCCAACACTGAAGCTTTCTTT CASKGQPNTEAFF
NA TRBJ1-2 TRBV12-5 once TGTGCTAGTGGTAACGGACCCCCTACTGGCTACACCTTC CASGNGPPTGYTF
TRBD2 TRBJ2-3 TRBV5-1 NA TGCGCCAGCGGCGGGGGGGCCAGCACAGATACGCAGTATTTT CASGGGASTDTQYF